The 28 T cell receptor beta chains listed next were all sequenced from one sample in a study of blood T cell repertoires in COVID-19. Profiling relied on immunoSEQ multiplex PCR, and the TCRdb table lists in-frame clones only, not all of them. The table has approximately 360,000 clones, around 86% seen once. The specimen was PBMCs or T cells enriched from blood (not recorded which). These receptors came from a woman aged 45-65 years who had recovered from COVID-19.

This rearrangement joins TRBV30 to TRBJ1-4, with D perhaps matching TRBD1 (6 bases). The CDR3 spans 11 residues. Germline loops: CDR1 GTSNPN, CDR2 SVGIG (reference sequence). V gave up 1 base and J gave up 10 bases, with 7 bases separating them. The CDR3 DNA follows: TGTGCCTGGAGTGAAGGGGGAAAACTGTTTTTT. Its translation: CAWSEGGKLFF.

J is TRBJ2-4 and V is TRBV28, with TRBD1 matching 8 bases. Germline CDR1 and CDR2: MDHEN and SYDVKM. Losses at the gene ends were 6 bases for V and 8 bases for J; bases not matched to a gene: 9. CDR3 length: 14 amino acids. The CDR3 here is CASSLGQAIDIQYF. CDR3 coding DNA: TGTGCCAGCAGCTTGGGACAGGCTATAGACATTCAGTACTTC.

The rearrangement links TRBV7-2 to TRBJ2-1, with D perhaps TRBD2 (6 bases). CDR3 size: 18 residues. Trimming took off 1 base at V and 3 bases at J, with 19 bases between the two ends. Looked up from germline, CDR1 is SGHTA and CDR2 is FQGNSA. Here the CDR3 DNA reads TGTGCCAGCAGCTTAGACGCGGGGAAATCGAGGGGCTACAATGAGCAGTTCTTC. Translating gives CASSLDAGKSRGYNEQFF.

The V and J genes are TRBV11-3 and TRBJ2-5, with D perhaps matching TRBD2 (5 bases). The CDR3 extends over 14 amino acids. Per the germline V gene, CDR1 is SGHNT and CDR2 is YENEEA. V shed 5 bases and J shed 7 bases, with 17 bases lying between them. CDR3 loop: CASSPIFSEGTQYF. CDR3 nucleotide sequence: TGTGCCAGCAGCCCGATTTTCTCTGAGGGGACCCAGTACTTC. The complete variable domain, with remaining parts taken from reference TRBV11-3 and TRBJ2-5, reads EAGVVQSPRYKIIEKKQPVAFWCNPISGHNTLYWYLQNLGQGPELLIRYENEEAVDDSQLPKDRFSAERLKGVDSTLKIQPAELGDSAVYLCASSPIFSEGTQYFGPGTRLLVL.

The rearrangement joins TRBV6-5 to TRBJ1-2; a possible D gene is TRBD1 (5 bases). Germline CDR1 is MNHEY and CDR2 is SVGAGI. This CDR3 has 14 amino acids. Trimming took 7 bases from V and 8 from J, leaving 20 bases between them. The CDR3: CASNPGRGNEGYTF. The CDR3 DNA follows: TGTGCCAGCAATCCAGGGCGGGGGAACGAGGGCTACACCTTC.

The chain joins TRBV3-1 (or the pseudogene TRBV3-2) to TRBJ1-2; 10 bases match TRBD1. Per the germline V gene, CDR1 is LGHDT and CDR2 is YNNKEL (reference sequence). J gave up 8 bases and V 4 bases, and 4 bases lay outside the gene matches. The CDR3 runs to 13 residues. CDR3 protein: CASSLGTGAGYTF. CDR3 nucleotide sequence: TGTGCCAGCAGCCTCGGGACAGGGGCCGGCTACACCTTC.

The CDR3 protein is CASRGTGTSYNEQFF. The DNA of the CDR3 is TGTGCCAGCAGAGGTACCGGGACTTCCTACAATGAGCAGTTCTTC. The J gene is TRBJ2-1, the V gene TRBV14; tentatively, D is TRBD2 (6 bases). This CDR3 comprises 15 residues. The germline V gene has CDR1 SGHDN and CDR2 FVKESK. The V end was cut by 6 bases, the J end by 1 base, with 13 bases between.

Note on this clone: The same CDR3 is also encoded by other DNA sequences in this sample. The chain employs TRBV7-2 and TRBJ1-3; D is unresolved. V dropped 1 base and J dropped 4 bases, with 11 bases sitting between them. The CDR3 has 15 amino acids. Germline loops: CDR1 SGHTA, CDR2 FQGNSA. CDR3 loop: CASSLVPGSGNTIYF. DNA of the CDR3: TGTGCCAGCAGCTTAGTGCCGGGTTCGGGAAACACCATATATTTT.

This chain uses TRBV5-1 with TRBJ1-1, with D tentatively TRBD1 (5 bases). The CDR3 runs 13 residues. The germline V gene has CDR1 SGHRS and CDR2 YFSETQ. Trimming cost V 4 bases and J 5 bases, with 12 bases left between them. CDR3 in amino acids: CASSLEGATEAFF. CDR3 sequence (DNA): TGCGCCAGCAGCCTCGAAGGGGCGACTGAAGCTTTCTTT.

The rearrangement uses TRBV5-1 and TRBJ1-2; the D gene is possibly TRBD1 (6 bases). The germline V gene encodes CDR1 SGHRS and CDR2 YFSETQ. The length of the CDR3 is 14 residues. Deletions cut 7 bases from V and 0 bases from J, with 13 bases between. The CDR3 loop reads CASHQDRANYGYTF. The CDR3 bases are TGCGCCAGCCACCAGGACAGAGCTAACTATGGCTACACCTTC. Using reference TRBV5-1 and TRBJ1-2 for the parts outside the CDR3, the full variable domain is KAGVTQTPRYLIKTRGQQVTLSCSPISGHRSVSWYQQTPGQGLQFLFEYFSETQRNKGNFPGRFSGRQFSNSRSEMNVSTLELGDSALYLCASHQDRANYGYTFGSGTRLTVV.

This chain uses TRBV27 with TRBJ2-7, with D perhaps matching TRBD2 (6 bases). Trimming cost V 1 base and J 3 bases, with 10 bases left between them. The CDR3 has 14 residues. Germline CDR1 and CDR2: MNHEY and SMNVEV (reference sequence). CDR3 sequence reads: CASSLFAGGYEQYF. DNA for the CDR3: TGTGCCAGCAGTTTATTCGCCGGGGGCTACGAGCAGTACTTC.

The chain joins TRBV2 to TRBJ2-2; 7 nucleotides agree with TRBD1. The CDR3 has 17 amino acids. Looked up from germline, CDR1 is SNHLY and CDR2 is FYNNEI. V shed 5 bases and J 4 bases; nucleotides not matched to a gene: 13. CDR3 in amino acids: CASSPSRGGVGTGELFF. The CDR3 DNA sequence: TGTGCCAGCAGTCCCTCCCGAGGGGGCGTCGGCACCGGGGAGCTGTTTTTT.

The genes are TRBV30 and TRBJ1-5; D is unresolved. Germline V gene data show CDR1 as GTSNPN and CDR2 as SVGIG (reference sequence). The CDR3 extends over 14 amino acids. Trimming stripped 2 bases from V and 1 base from J, with 9 bases between. The CDR3 nucleotides read TGTGCCTGGAGTTCGGGAGGGAGCAATCAGCCCCAGCATTTT. Residues: CAWSSGGSNQPQHF.

This clone has a single count. The rearrangement joins TRBV3-1 (or the pseudogene TRBV3-2) to TRBJ1-4; a weak D match, TRBD1 (5 bases). The V gene lost 3 bases and the J gene lost 13 bases, with 15 bases spanning the gap. The CDR3 runs to 13 residues. In germline, CDR1 is LGHDT, CDR2 YNNKEL (reference sequence). The CDR3 is CASSHLGPGPLFF. CDR3 DNA: TGTGCCAGCAGCCACCTCGGCCCAGGGCCACTGTTTTTT.

This chain links TRBV6-2 or TRBV6-3 with TRBJ1-5, with a possible D match to TRBD1 (5 bases). The germline CDR1 and CDR2 sequences are MNHEY and SVGEGT. V lost 2 bases to trimming and J lost 2 bases, with 16 bases between them. The CDR3 loop spans 17 amino acids. Written as DNA, the CDR3 is TGTGCCAGCAGTTACGGCTCATCGGGGGTCGGCAATCAGCCCCAGCATTTT. Its protein is CASSYGSSGVGNQPQHF.

The rearrangement uses TRBV5-1 and TRBJ1-1; D is undetermined. V dropped 0 bases and J dropped 7 bases, with 4 bases sitting between them. Germline V CDR1 and CDR2: SGHRS, YFSETQ. The CDR3 sequence is 11 residues long. DNA of the CDR3: TGCGCCAGCAGCTTGGACAGTGAAGCTTTCTTT. Protein sequence: CASSLDSEAFF.

V usage is TRBV7-2 and J usage is TRBJ1-1; possibly TRBD1 for D (5 bases). Looked up from germline, CDR1 is SGHTA and CDR2 is FQGNSA. The CDR3 runs 14 residues. Trimming took off 7 bases at V and 4 bases at J, with 16 bases between the two ends. The CDR3 is CASTRTRGTTEAFF. CDR3 in DNA: TGTGCCAGCACCCGAACGCGGGGGACCACTGAAGCTTTCTTT.

The chain recombines TRBV11-2 with TRBJ1-3; D unclear. Looked up from germline, CDR1 is SGHAT and CDR2 is FQNNGV. The CDR3 is 13 residues long. Between the trimmed V and J ends, which lost 2 bases and 4 bases, there was a span of 6 bases. This CDR3 reads CASSLFRGNTIYF. The CDR3, as DNA: TGTGCCAGCAGCTTATTCAGAGGAAACACCATATATTTT.

This clone appeared a few times. This chain connects TRBV28 to TRBJ1-1, with 9 bases that match TRBD1. The CDR3 consists of 16 residues. The germline CDR1 and CDR2 sequences are MDHEN and SYDVKM. V gave up 6 bases and J gave up 0 bases; unmatched junction bases: 8. DNA for the CDR3: TGTGCCAGCAGGACTGGGGACAGGGCGGTGAACACTGAAGCTTTCTTT. This gives the protein CASRTGDRAVNTEAFF.

This rearrangement joins TRBV5-1 to TRBJ2-5; 9 positions agree with TRBD1. Trimming at V came to 5 bases and at J to 5 bases, leaving 4 bases not matched to a gene. Looked up from germline, CDR1 is SGHRS and CDR2 is YFSETQ. The CDR3 has 13 residues. The CDR3 region has the DNA TGCGCCAGCAGACTCGGACAGGGGGAGACCCAGTACTTC. Translated: CASRLGQGETQYF.

This chain connects TRBV7-2 to TRBJ1-2; D gene unclear. With 5 bases removed from V and 2 bases from J, the gap between germline ends came to 15 bases. The CDR3 is made up of 15 amino acids. From germline, CDR1 is SGHTA and CDR2 FQGNSA. The CDR3 region is CASSRGQAGNYGYTF. Written as DNA, the CDR3 is TGTGCCAGCAGCCGCGGGCAGGCCGGGAACTATGGCTACACCTTC.

The CDR3 nucleotides are TGTGCCTGGAGTACCACCTTTGGGACAGGGAGTGAAAAACTGTTTTTT. The encoded protein is CAWSTTFGTGSEKLFF. The chain couples TRBV30 to TRBJ1-4; TRBD1 matches 9 bases. The CDR3 contains 16 residues. J was trimmed by 7 bases and V by 2 bases; bases with no gene match: 11. Looked up from germline, CDR1 is GTSNPN and CDR2 is SVGIG (reference sequence).

The chain has TRBV5-6 and TRBJ1-2; D gene uncertain. The CDR3 length is 13 residues. Trimming took 2 bases from V and 4 from J, leaving 9 bases between them. Germline CDR1 is SGHDT and CDR2 is YYEEEE. CDR3 in DNA: TGTGCCAGCAGCTTTGGCGGGCTCTATGGCTACACCTTC. This encodes CASSFGGLYGYTF.

The genes are TRBV7-2 and TRBJ1-5, with 7 bases that match TRBD1. The ends lost 5 bases at V and 0 bases at J; junction bases unmatched: 4. Per the germline V gene, CDR1 is SGHTA and CDR2 is FQGNSA. The CDR3 sequence is 15 residues long. The CDR3 DNA reads TGTGCCAGCAGCCCCGCAGGGGGTAGCAATCAGCCCCAGCATTTT. Its translation is CASSPAGGSNQPQHF.

The genes are TRBV29-1 and TRBJ2-3, with 7 positions matching TRBD2. J lost 5 bases, V lost 4 bases, and 6 bases had no gene match. The CDR3 length is 13 residues. Germline V lookup: CDR1 SQVTM, CDR2 ANQGSEA. This chain's CDR3 is CSVVGGSGDTQYF. The CDR3 nucleotides read TGCAGCGTTGTTGGCGGGAGCGGAGATACGCAGTATTTT.

This chain joins TRBV4-1 and TRBJ2-3, with 7 bases lining up with TRBD2. Trimming took 5 bases from V and 1 from J; bases not matched to a gene: 6. Germline V gives CDR1 MGHRA, CDR2 YSYEKL. The CDR3 consists of 15 residues. The CDR3 DNA reads TGCGCCAGCAGCGCCACTAGCGACCGCACAGATACGCAGTATTTT. Translating it yields CASSATSDRTDTQYF.

The rearrangement uses TRBV9 and TRBJ1-1; the D is unclear. The CDR3 contains 13 residues. Trimming removed 4 bases from V and 6 bases from J, with 13 bases in between. Germline loops: CDR1 SGDLS, CDR2 YYNGEE. The CDR3 is CASSRSGRPEAFF. The DNA for the CDR3 is TGTGCCAGCAGCCGGAGCGGGCGGCCTGAAGCTTTCTTT.

The chain links TRBV7-2 to TRBJ2-7, with 10 bases identical to TRBD2. Germline CDR1 and CDR2: SGHTA and FQGNSA. The CDR3 covers 13 residues. Losses at the gene ends were 9 bases for V and 4 bases for J; bases not matched to a gene: 6. This CDR3 reads CASPSGRGYEQYF. The DNA for the CDR3 is TGTGCCAGTCCCAGCGGGAGGGGGTACGAGCAGTACTTC.